The TCR beta chain described here comes from a study of T cells in Graves' hyperthyroidism and ophthalmopathy. Study outcomes and limitations: In validation, the model predicted ophthalmopathy. These predictions came a median about 6.2 months before onset.

Thyroid ultrasound, orbital computed tomography, clinical symptoms, and serum thyroxine and TRAb underpinned diagnoses. A 10 ml volume of fresh peripheral blood provided the PBMCs. Germline values: CDR1 ENHRY, CDR2 SYGVKD. The V segment lost 2 bases and the J segment 0 bases; nucleotides outside the gene matches: 7. The CDR3 sequence is 17 residues long. This clonotype was counted between two and nine times. Its specificity is not known. It was RNA transcripts that yielded the amplified TCR beta CDR3 regions. Initially, a first-round RT-PCR of the TCR CDR3 employed the HTBI primer set. TCRdb analysed the multiplex PCR reads with MiXCR anew, one entry per CDR3 protein. The table lists about 380,000 distinct CDR3 sequences, roughly 20% of them singletons.

The sequencing sample was made of blood. This sequence joins TRBV10-3 and TRBJ1-5; 7 bases match TRBD1. The sequence was obtained from a man younger than 35 with Graves' ophthalmopathy. The CDR3 reads CAISELWTGDSNQPQHF. CDR3 nucleotides: TGTGCCATCAGTGAGCTCTGGACAGGCGATAGCAATCAGCCCCAGCATTTT.